The 12 T cell receptor beta chains below all came from one sample that was sequenced in a study of technical replicates of blood from a handful of donors. The method was immunoSEQ multiplex PCR; TCRdb's version includes in-frame clones alone and lacks a portion of them. The sample carries around 57,000 clones, 95% to 98% recorded once. Material for sequencing was T cells isolated from PBMCs. The receptors stem from a human donor in good health.

This clone appeared a single time. J is TRBJ1-1 and V is TRBV20-1; no reliable D call. Trimming cost V 0 bases and J 7 bases, with 6 bases left between them. CDR3 length: 11 residues. Germline CDR1 is DFQATT and CDR2 is SNEGSKA (reference sequence). The CDR3 bases are TGCAGTGCTAGAGATTTACTTGAAGCTTTCTTT. Translating it yields CSARDLLEAFF.

J is TRBJ1-4 and V is TRBV6-5; D may be TRBD1 (5 bases). The V gene's germline CDR1 is MNHEY and CDR2 SVGAGI. The V end was cut by 2 bases, the J end by 7 bases, with 17 bases between. The CDR3 is made up of 16 amino acids. The CDR3 region has the DNA TGTGCCAGCAGTTACGCGGTAGCAGGGAAGGGTGAAAAACTGTTTTTT. Its translation is CASSYAVAGKGEKLFF.

The V and J genes are TRBV5-1 and TRBJ1-3; TRBD1 matches at 9 bases. CDR3 size: 15 residues. Germline V gene data show CDR1 as SGHRS and CDR2 as YFSETQ. Losses at the gene ends were 4 bases for V and 7 bases for J; bases not matched to a gene: 9. CDR3 in DNA: TGCGCCAGCAGCCCTGGGACAGGGCGGGTGAACACCATATATTTT. Protein: CASSPGTGRVNTIYF. Drawing the rest from reference TRBV5-1 and TRBJ1-3, the complete variable domain is KAGVTQTPRYLIKTRGQQVTLSCSPISGHRSVSWYQQTPGQGLQFLFEYFSETQRNKGNFPGRFSGRQFSNSRSEMNVSTLELGDSALYLCASSPGTGRVNTIYFGEGSWLTVV.

This sequence joins TRBV19 and TRBJ1-5; tentative D call: TRBD1 (5 bases). Germline V gene sequence: CDR1 LNHDA, CDR2 SQIVND (reference sequence). V lost 3 bases to trimming and J lost 2 bases, with 11 bases between them. The CDR3 spans 15 residues. CDR3 protein: CASSMGRARNQPQHF. The CDR3 bases are TGTGCCAGTAGTATGGGCAGGGCTCGCAATCAGCCCCAGCATTTT.

The chain uses TRBV27 and TRBJ2-1; 8 bases align to TRBD1. The CDR3 consists of 15 residues. Germline V gene lookup returns CDR1 MNHEY and CDR2 SMNVEV (reference sequence). V shed 6 bases, J shed 6 bases, and the junction held 10 bases outside the gene matches. In DNA form, the CDR3 reads TGTGCCAGCAGGCCTACCGGGACAGGTATCAATGAGCAGTTCTTC. Amino acids: CASRPTGTGINEQFF.

This clone was seen just once. This CDR3 reads CASSSVNQPQHF. The CDR3 DNA reads TGTGCCAGCAGTTCAGTCAATCAGCCCCAGCATTTT. The genes are TRBV28 and TRBJ1-5; unclear D gene. The CDR3 totals 12 residues. The V end lost 4 bases, the J end lost 3 bases, and 4 bases lay between the germline ends. The germline V gene has CDR1 MDHEN and CDR2 SYDVKM.

The chain uses TRBV29-1 and TRBJ2-7; TRBD1 aligns across 7 bases. The V segment lost 3 bases and the J segment 3 bases; nucleotides outside the gene matches: 5. CDR1 is SQVTM and CDR2 is ANQGSEA in the germline V gene. The CDR3 extends over 13 amino acids. The CDR3 loop is CSVDTGVNYEQYF. The CDR3, as DNA: TGCAGCGTTGATACAGGGGTCAACTACGAGCAGTACTTC.

The chain has TRBV6-5 and TRBJ2-7, with D uncertain. CDR3 size: 14 residues. The germline V and J ends were trimmed by 2 bases and 0 bases, with 8 bases remaining between them. Per germline, CDR1 MNHEY and CDR2 SVGAGI. The CDR3 here is CASSYLGTSYEQYF. The CDR3 coding sequence is TGTGCCAGCAGTTACCTTGGCACCTCCTACGAGCAGTACTTC.

The chain couples TRBV6-5 to TRBJ2-7; D is uncertain. Germline-derived CDR1 and CDR2 are MNHEY and SVGAGI. The CDR3 consists of 14 residues. V was cut by 6 bases and J by 6 bases, with 18 bases left in between. The CDR3 coding sequence is TGTGCCAGCAGCCTCGACCCACAGACCTCCGAGCAGTACTTC. It is translated as CASSLDPQTSEQYF.

The genes are TRBV19 and TRBJ2-7, with 7 bases lining up with TRBD1. Germline values: CDR1 LNHDA, CDR2 SQIVND (reference sequence). The CDR3 extends over 13 amino acids. V gave up 6 bases and J gave up 2 bases; unmatched junction bases: 4. CDR3 sequence reads: CASSPGTAYEQYF. As DNA, the CDR3 is TGTGCCAGTAGCCCCGGGACAGCCTACGAGCAGTACTTC.

The chain uses TRBV6-5 and TRBJ1-2, with 9 nucleotides matching TRBD1. The trim removed 4 bases at V and 4 bases at J, leaving 1 base unmatched. The CDR3 has 13 amino acids. Looked up from germline, CDR1 is MNHEY and CDR2 is SVGAGI. The CDR3 bases are TGTGCCAGCAGTTTGGACAGGGGCTATGGCTACACCTTC. Translating gives CASSLDRGYGYTF.

This rearrangement joins TRBV6-4 to TRBJ2-3; maybe TRBD2 (7 bases). Trimming stripped 2 bases from V and 2 bases from J, with 8 bases between. The CDR3 covers 14 residues. Looked up from germline, CDR1 is MRHNA and CDR2 is SNTAGT. The CDR3 nucleotides are TGTGCCAGCAGTGACGGGGGGGCCACAGATACGCAGTATTTT. It yields the protein CASSDGGATDTQYF.